The 27 T cell receptor beta chains listed next were all sequenced from one sample in a study of T-cell reconstitution after alpha-beta-depleted transplantation in children. Using unique molecular identifiers, the investigators prepared the TCRbeta library. TCRdb itself ran the PCR reads through MiXCR, one entry per CDR3 protein. The sample lists 200,000 to 250,000 distinct CDR3 sequences, about a tenth occurring once. Sample: PBMCs from the stem cell graft donor, taken from the stem cell graft. Receptors originate from a human donor who donated a stem cell graft to a child with acute lymphoblastic leukemia.

This clonotype has only a few counts. The J gene is TRBJ1-1, the V gene TRBV7-9; D is unclear. Germline lookup yields CDR1 SEHNR and CDR2 FQNEAQ (reference sequence). V gave up 5 bases and J gave up 4 bases, with 11 bases separating them. The length of the CDR3 is 13 residues. The CDR3 bases are TGTGCCAGCAGCCCTCGGTGGACCACTGAAGCTTTCTTT. Translating gives CASSPRWTTEAFF.

The rearrangement joins TRBV20-1 to TRBJ2-1; 10 positions match TRBD2. CDR1 is DFQATT and CDR2 is SNEGSKA in the germline V gene (reference sequence). The length of the CDR3 is 18 residues. The V and J ends lost 1 base and 0 bases, in that order; junction bases with no gene match: 9. In DNA form, the CDR3 reads TGCAGTGCTAGAGCTGGCAGCGGGGGGGTTAGCTCCTACAATGAGCAGTTCTTC. This gives the protein CSARAGSGGVSSYNEQFF.

Comments on this clonotype: Its ends do not fully match the called genes, so a read error is possible. This chain uses TRBV20-1 with TRBJ2-5; 10 nucleotides match TRBD2. The CDR3 contains 16 residues. The germline V gene encodes CDR1 DFQATT and CDR2 SNEGSKA (reference sequence). CDR3 amino acids: CCARLYTSGVTETQYF. The DNA of the CDR3 is TGCTGTGCTAGACTCTATACTAGCGGGGTTACAGAGACCCAGTACTTC.

In the case of this clonotype: A read error may account for a junction end that differs from germline. V and J are TRBV3-1 and TRBJ2-3; TRBD2 matches 7 bases. Germline V gives CDR1 LGHDT, CDR2 YNNKEL (reference sequence). This CDR3 has 15 residues. CDR3 coding DNA: TGTGCCACCAGCGAGACTAGCCCAATAACAGATACGCAGTATTTT. This encodes CATSETSPITDTQYF.

This clonotype occurred many times. The rearrangement uses TRBV12-3 or TRBV12-4 and TRBJ2-3, with 7 bases identical to TRBD2. Trimming took 6 bases from V and 4 from J; bases not matched to a gene: 10. The CDR3 extends over 15 amino acids. CDR3 loop: CASSPGRRGADTQYF. DNA for the CDR3: TGTGCCAGCAGCCCAGGACGCCGGGGGGCAGATACGCAGTATTTT.

Many counts were recorded for this clonotype. The rearrangement joins TRBV29-1 to TRBJ1-2; D gene uncertain. Germline V lookup: CDR1 SQVTM, CDR2 ANQGSEA. Trimming removed 1 base from V and 8 bases from J, with 11 bases in between. The length of the CDR3 is 12 residues. The CDR3 spells CSVEGSGLGYTF. CDR3 sequence (DNA): TGCAGCGTTGAAGGCTCCGGTTTGGGCTACACCTTC.

This clonotype was observed a handful of times. V usage is TRBV7-2 and J usage is TRBJ1-1; no firm D call. The CDR3 consists of 15 residues. The germline gives CDR1 SGHTA, CDR2 FQGNSA. V was shortened by 5 bases and J by 0 bases, with 13 bases between the two germline ends. Here the CDR3 reads CASSNAGRMNTEAFF. Here the CDR3 DNA reads TGTGCCAGCAGCAACGCTGGGAGGATGAACACTGAAGCTTTCTTT.

The V call is TRBV7-8, the J call TRBJ1-4; 7 bases are shared with TRBD1. CDR1 and CDR2 (germline): SGHVS, FQNEAQ. Trimming removed 3 bases from V and 8 bases from J; junction bases left unmatched: 9. CDR3 length: 15 residues. The CDR3 reads CASSFDRVMREKLFF. The CDR3 region has the DNA TGTGCCAGCAGCTTCGACAGGGTGATGCGAGAAAAACTGTTTTTT. Combining the CDR3 with reference TRBV7-8 and TRBJ1-4 gives the whole variable domain GAGVSQSPRYKVAKRGQDVALRCDPISGHVSLFWYQQALGQGPEFLTYFQNEAQLDKSGLPSDRFFAERPEGSVSTLKIQRTQQEDSAVYLCASSFDRVMREKLFFGSGTQLSVL.

This CDR3 reads CATGAGASGGQNFYNEQFF. CDR3 DNA: TGTGCCACCGGTGCCGGGGCTAGCGGGGGGCAAAACTTTTACAATGAGCAGTTCTTC. The chain carries TRBV3-1 and TRBJ2-1, with 11 bases identical to TRBD2. The germline gives CDR1 LGHDT, CDR2 YNNKEL (reference sequence). The CDR3 contains 19 residues. The J segment lost 4 bases and the V segment lost 10 bases, leaving 21 bases of the junction unmatched.

This clonotype was seen only a few times. In DNA form, the CDR3 reads TGTGCCAGCAGCTTGGCAGGGGTCCCTGAAGCTTTCTTT. Translation gives CASSLAGVPEAFF. This rearrangement joins TRBV5-4 to TRBJ1-1; the D gene is possibly TRBD1 (6 bases). This CDR3 has 13 residues. Trimming shortened V by 0 bases and J by 6 bases, and 9 bases separated the two germline ends. Germline CDR1 is SGHNT and CDR2 is YYREEE (reference sequence).

This chain connects TRBV14 to TRBJ1-2; TRBD1 is a possible D gene (5 bases). The V gene lost 4 bases and the J gene lost 6 bases, with 18 bases spanning the gap. Germline CDR1 reads SGHDN; CDR2 reads FVKESK. CDR3 size: 15 residues. The DNA for the CDR3 is TGTGCCAGCAGCCGTGTCGGGACCCTAGGGGATGGCTACACCTTC. It codes for CASSRVGTLGDGYTF.

This clonotype has at least ten counts. J is TRBJ2-5 and V is TRBV5-6; D might be TRBD1 (6 bases). CDR1 is SGHDT and CDR2 is YYEEEE in the germline V gene. Trimming shortened V by 4 bases and J by 2 bases, and 9 bases separated the two germline ends. The CDR3 is made up of 13 amino acids. CDR3 sequence: CASSQDSQETQYF. The DNA of the CDR3 is TGTGCCAGCAGCCAGGACAGTCAAGAGACCCAGTACTTC.

The gene calls are TRBV10-3 and TRBJ2-4; D call uncertain. CDR1 is ENHRY, CDR2 SYGVKD, per germline. The CDR3 length is 18 residues. Trimming took 4 bases from V and 0 from J, leaving 19 bases between them. The CDR3: CAISGNPSQLGAKNIQYF. CDR3 DNA sequence: TGTGCCATCAGTGGGAATCCTTCTCAGTTAGGAGCCAAAAACATTCAGTACTTC.

The sample holds a few counts of this clonotype. The CDR3 is CASSPLSGDGNTIYF. The DNA for the CDR3 is TGTGCCAGCAGCCCGCTCTCGGGGGACGGAAACACCATATATTTT. The rearrangement joins TRBV3-1 to TRBJ1-3; maybe TRBD1 (5 bases). CDR1 is LGHDT and CDR2 is YNNKEL in the germline V gene (reference sequence). There are 15 residues in the CDR3. Trimming left V 4 bases short and J 4 bases short, with 14 bases between.

This clonotype was detected many times. The gene calls are TRBV2 and TRBJ2-2; D is uncertain. CDR1 and CDR2 (germline): SNHLY, FYNNEI. This CDR3 contains 15 residues. Trimming pared 1 base from V and 0 bases from J, leaving 6 bases between. CDR3: CASSEEIANTGELFF. CDR3 coding DNA: TGTGCCAGCAGTGAAGAAATAGCGAACACCGGGGAGCTGTTTTTT.

The J gene is TRBJ1-2, the V gene TRBV12-3 or TRBV12-4, with D maybe TRBD1 (6 bases). The V and J ends lost 5 bases and 5 bases respectively, with 24 bases between them. This CDR3 has 17 amino acids. The CDR3 spells CASSKRQTGGALYGYTF. Written as DNA, the CDR3 is TGTGCCAGCAGTAAGAGACAAACGGGGGGCGCCCTATATGGCTACACCTTC.

This clonotype was counted only a few times. CDR3: CASSPQGAAKNIQYF. The CDR3 DNA reads as TGTGCCAGCAGCCCGCAGGGGGCTGCCAAAAACATTCAGTACTTC. This rearrangement joins TRBV5-6 to TRBJ2-4; 8 positions agree with TRBD1. V lost 4 bases to trimming and J lost 1 base; unmatched junction nucleotides: 4. This CDR3 spans 15 amino acids. Germline-derived CDR1 and CDR2 are SGHDT and YYEEEE.

This clonotype has ten or more counts. The rearrangement uses TRBV7-2 and TRBJ2-2; D is unclear. The germline CDR1 and CDR2 sequences are SGHTA and FQGNSA. This CDR3 contains 14 residues. Deletions cut 5 bases from V and 6 bases from J, with 13 bases between. The CDR3 sequence is CASSPTPDPGELFF. Here the CDR3 DNA reads TGTGCCAGCAGCCCGACGCCCGATCCCGGGGAGCTGTTTTTT.

The table lists this clonotype with a few counts. The chain joins TRBV6-1 to TRBJ1-1, with D unclear. CDR3 size: 13 residues. V shed 5 bases and J shed 7 bases, with 14 bases lying between them. In germline, CDR1 is MNHNS, CDR2 SASEGT. DNA of the CDR3: TGTGCCAGCAGTATCACAGTGGACGTTGAAGCTTTCTTT. Translating it yields CASSITVDVEAFF.

This chain joins TRBV30 and TRBJ2-1, with unresolved D. Trimming took off 6 bases at V and 2 bases at J, with 14 bases between the two ends. The CDR3 is made up of 14 amino acids. The V gene's germline CDR1 is GTSNPN and CDR2 SVGIG (reference sequence). The CDR3 loop is CACPRRPAYNEQFF. The CDR3 DNA reads as TGTGCCTGCCCTCGACGCCCGGCCTACAATGAGCAGTTCTTC.

The CDR3 here is CASSPLGTGVIPGANVLTF. CDR3 DNA sequence: TGCGCCAGCAGCCCCTTGGGAACAGGGGTTATCCCTGGGGCCAACGTCCTGACTTTC. V and J are TRBV5-1 and TRBJ2-6; 7 bases align to TRBD1. There are 19 residues in the CDR3. J was trimmed by 2 bases and V by 4 bases; bases with no gene match: 15. Germline V gives CDR1 SGHRS, CDR2 YFSETQ.

This clonotype has only a few counts. The rearrangement joins TRBV5-1 to TRBJ2-7, with TRBD2 matching over 9 bases. V shed 0 bases and J 0 bases; nucleotides not matched to a gene: 1. CDR1 and CDR2 from the germline V gene are SGHRS and YFSETQ. The CDR3 is 15 residues long. CDR3 sequence (DNA): TGCGCCAGCAGCTTGGTTAGCGGGAGCTCCTACGAGCAGTACTTC. Protein: CASSLVSGSSYEQYF.

V usage is TRBV5-5 and J usage is TRBJ2-7; 8 nucleotides align to TRBD1. The CDR3 has 16 amino acids. Trimming took 3 bases from V and 4 from J; bases not matched to a gene: 12. Germline V gene data show CDR1 as SGHKS and CDR2 as YYEKEE (reference sequence). The CDR3 protein is CASSSRLLQGVYEQYF. In nucleotides, the CDR3 is TGTGCCAGCAGCTCGAGGTTATTACAGGGGGTGTACGAGCAGTACTTC.

The chain carries TRBV15 and TRBJ2-3, with D maybe TRBD1 (5 bases). Between the trimmed V and J ends, which lost 4 bases and 5 bases, there was a span of 16 bases. Germline CDR1 and CDR2: LNHNV and YYDKDF (reference sequence). There are 15 residues in the CDR3. In nucleotides, the CDR3 is TGTGCCACCAGCAAGGGGATCGGAGACGGAGATACGCAGTATTTT. Residues: CATSKGIGDGDTQYF.

The chain is built from TRBV4-2 and TRBJ2-1; 8 bases fit TRBD2. V gave up 4 bases and J gave up 5 bases; unmatched junction bases: 7. Germline V lookup: CDR1 LGHNA, CDR2 YNFKEQ. The CDR3 sequence is 15 residues long. CDR3 in amino acids: CASSPASGGDNEQFF. The CDR3 nucleotides read TGTGCCAGCAGCCCGGCCAGCGGGGGTGACAATGAGCAGTTCTTC.

This chain connects TRBV5-5 to TRBJ2-1; 12 bases match TRBD2. The CDR3 sequence is 17 residues long. The V gene end was trimmed by 0 bases and the J gene end by 10 bases; junction bases not matched to a gene: 11. From germline, CDR1 is SGHKS and CDR2 YYEKEE (reference sequence). The CDR3 region is CASSLGLAGGIASEQFF. The CDR3 DNA reads as TGTGCCAGCAGCTTGGGTCTAGCGGGGGGGATTGCGAGCGAGCAGTTCTTC.

The chain employs TRBV27 and TRBJ2-1; 7 positions match TRBD1. Germline V lookup: CDR1 MNHEY, CDR2 SMNVEV (reference sequence). This CDR3 region has 23 residues. The V gene end was trimmed by 5 bases and the J gene end by 0 bases; junction bases not matched to a gene: 28. The DNA for the CDR3 is TGTGCCAGCAGTCTTATATCCCGCTTTAGGCAGGGGGACCTACCGAGCTCCTACAATGAGCAGTTCTTC. Translated: CASSLISRFRQGDLPSSYNEQFF.